This T cell receptor beta chain was identified during a study of response to subunit inactivated influenza vaccine. Study outcomes and limitations: It was the authors' suggestion that each seasonal influenza vaccination recruits few new T cells.

Only a few counts were recorded for this clonotype. The antigen is not known. From the RT-PCR reads, TCRdb called clonotypes with MiXCR, one entry per CDR3 protein. The repertoire consists of 630,000 or so distinct CDR3 sequences, with around a sixth occurring once and the leading ten covering approximately 10%. Trimming stripped 4 bases from V and 1 base from J, with 14 bases between. CDR1 is SGHRS, CDR2 YFSETQ, per germline. This CDR3 has 15 amino acids. Sequenced material: PBMCs from blood, taken approximately 13 days after vaccination. The TCR comes from a man between 50 and 59 years old who received an inactivated influenza vaccine. V and J are TRBV5-1 and TRBJ1-1; D call uncertain. CDR3 nucleotide sequence: TGCGCCAGCAGCCCGCGGGGAGACACGAACACTGAAGCTTTCTTT. This codes for CASSPRGDTNTEAFF.